The 2 T cell receptor beta chains below all came from one sample that was sequenced in a study of CD8 T cells in Susac syndrome. Random hexamers were used to reverse transcribe an amount of about 0.45 to 1 ug RNA. TCRdb re-analysed the immunoSEQ multiplex PCR reads in MiXCR, keeping a single row per CDR3 protein. The sample has 150,000 or so distinct CDR3 sequences, roughly 94% seen once. What was sequenced was CD4+ T cells from PBMCs. The source of these receptors is a human donor with Susac syndrome.

This chain connects TRBV4-1 to TRBJ1-2, with D unresolved. This CDR3 comprises 17 residues. V shed 1 base and J shed 4 bases, with 19 bases lying between them. The V gene's germline CDR1 is MGHRA and CDR2 YSYEKL. The CDR3 nucleotides read TGCGCCAGCAGCCAAGGTTCTCTCCACGTGGAAATCTATGGCTACACCTTC. It translates to CASSQGSLHVEIYGYTF.

This rearrangement joins TRBV2 to TRBJ1-5; D gene uncertain. Germline V lookup: CDR1 SNHLY, CDR2 FYNNEI. This CDR3 spans 12 amino acids. The V and J ends lost 4 bases and 5 bases respectively, with 6 bases between them. The CDR3 sequence is CASSASYQPQHF. In DNA, the CDR3 is TGTGCCAGCAGTGCCAGCTATCAGCCCCAGCATTTT.